A single sample gave rise to the 10 T cell receptor beta chains below, sequenced in a study of OX40 agonist ivuxolimab in advanced cancers. Libraries were made using the immunoSEQ multiplex PCR assay. Not all clones reach the TCRdb copy of this immuneACCESS table, which keeps in-frame sequences only. Checked studies attribute under half of the gap to unresolved V genes and leave the rest unexplained. The sample table shows tens of thousands of clones, and under 95% are seen once. The ten largest clones add up to 50% to 60% of the sample. Sequences were derived from CD4+ or CD8+ T cells sorted from blood, sampled in a trial of the OX40 agonist ivuxolimab. All receptors come from an adult with an advanced solid tumor such as melanoma, head and neck, liver or kidney cancer.

The CDR3 reads CASSLDLMVYEQYF. The CDR3, as DNA: TGTGCCAGCAGCTTGGACTTAATGGTGTACGAGCAGTACTTC. The chain carries TRBV5-8 and TRBJ2-7, with unresolved D. CDR1 is SGHTS, CDR2 YDEGEE, per germline. The CDR3 has 14 amino acids. V was cut by 0 bases and J by 4 bases, with 11 bases left in between.

For this clone: At one boundary the junction diverges from the germline segment, which might be a read error. Other DNA sequences in the same sample also yield this CDR3. V is TRBV30 and J is TRBJ2-1; tentative D call: TRBD1 (6 bases). This CDR3 spans 14 amino acids. The germline V gene encodes CDR1 GTSNPN and CDR2 SVGIG (reference sequence). The DNA for the CDR3 is TGCGCCTGGAGCCGGGACACCGACGGGGATGAGCAGTTCTTC. The encoded protein is CAWSRDTDGDEQFF.

The chain carries TRBV19 and TRBJ1-1, with TRBD1 identical over 7 bases. This CDR3 has 13 residues. After removal of 8 bases from V and 5 bases from J, the junction contained 8 bases not matched to a gene. CDR1 is LNHDA, CDR2 SQIVND, per germline (reference sequence). CDR3 sequence (DNA): TGTGCCAGTCATGACAGGGTGTGGACTGAAGCTTTCTTT. Its protein product is CASHDRVWTEAFF.

The chain couples TRBV18 to TRBJ2-3; 9 bases fit TRBD1. The germline gives CDR1 KGHSH, CDR2 LQKENI. The trim removed 3 bases at V and 3 bases at J, leaving 7 bases unmatched. This CDR3 contains 16 residues. CDR3 DNA: TGTGCCAGCTCACCCGACGGACAGGGGATTACAGATACGCAGTATTTT. This gives the protein CASSPDGQGITDTQYF. Complete variable domain (other parts from reference TRBV18 and TRBJ2-3): NAGVMQNPRHLVRRRGQEARLRCSPMKGHSHVYWYRQLPEEGLKFMVYLQKENIIDESGMPKERFSAEFPKEGPSILRIQQVVRGDSAAYFCASSPDGQGITDTQYFGPGTRLTVL.

The sample holds one count of this clone. The V call is TRBV6-1, the J call TRBJ2-3; TRBD2 is a possible D gene (5 bases). The length of the CDR3 is 17 residues. V gave up 2 bases and J gave up 5 bases, with 20 bases separating them. The germline CDR1 and CDR2 sequences are MNHNS and SASEGT. CDR3 protein: CASSEWIRELAGDTQYF. CDR3 DNA: TGTGCCAGCAGTGAATGGATAAGGGAGCTCGCAGGAGATACGCAGTATTTT.

The rearrangement links TRBV7-8 to TRBJ2-3; no firm D call. Germline values: CDR1 SGHVS, CDR2 FQNEAQ. V lost 5 bases, J lost 1 base, and 16 bases lay in between. The CDR3 is 16 residues long. Here the CDR3 DNA reads TGTGCCAGCAGCCGCGGCAGGTCGACGGGCACAGATACGCAGTATTTT. Protein product: CASSRGRSTGTDTQYF.

The chain combines TRBV5-4 with TRBJ1-1; D might be TRBD1 (5 bases). The CDR3 contains 12 residues. Between the trimmed V and J ends, which lost 4 bases and 7 bases, there was a span of 11 bases. CDR1 is SGHNT, CDR2 YYREEE, per germline (reference sequence). In nucleotides, the CDR3 is TGTGCCAGCAGCCGGGACGACTTTGAAGCTTTCTTT. The encoded protein is CASSRDDFEAFF. The variable domain in full, completed from reference TRBV5-4 and TRBJ1-1, reads ETGVTQSPTHLIKTRGQQVTLRCSSQSGHNTVSWYQQALGQGPQFIFQYYREEENGRGNFPPRFSGLQFPNYSSELNVNALELDDSALYLCASSRDDFEAFFGQGTRLTVV.

The rearrangement uses TRBV2 and TRBJ1-4; 7 nucleotides align to TRBD1. Germline trimming cut 3 bases from V and 8 bases from J; bases unmatched to any gene: 3. The V gene's germline CDR1 is SNHLY and CDR2 FYNNEI. The CDR3 length is 13 residues. The DNA for the CDR3 is TGTGCCAGCAGTGAGGGGGACAGAGAAAAACTGTTTTTT. Its protein is CASSEGDREKLFF.

The rearrangement uses TRBV6-6 and TRBJ2-1, with D possibly TRBD1 on 5 matching bases. The V gene's germline CDR1 is MNHNY and CDR2 SVGAGI (reference sequence). This CDR3 has 14 residues. V was clipped by 5 bases and J by 0 bases, with 8 bases between them. CDR3 region: CASSPDSSYNEQFF. The DNA for the CDR3 is TGTGCCAGCAGTCCCGACAGCTCCTACAATGAGCAGTTCTTC.

This rearrangement joins TRBV11-3 to TRBJ2-7, with TRBD2 as a possible D gene (6 bases). The CDR3 covers 15 residues. V was shortened by 0 bases and J by 3 bases, with 12 bases between the two germline ends. CDR1 SGHNT and CDR2 YENEEA come from the germline V gene. In nucleotides, the CDR3 is TGTGCCAGCAGCTTAGAGGTGGGACTGCACTACGAGCAGTACTTC. Translation: CASSLEVGLHYEQYF.